This T cell receptor beta chain was captured by sequencing in a study of control samples from healthy donors and cancer patients. The method was immunoSEQ multiplex PCR; TCRdb's version includes in-frame clones alone and lacks a portion of them. The sample lists roughly 170,000 clones, 80% to 90% seen once, with nearly 5% in the top ten. CDR1 is SGDLS and CDR2 is YYNGEE in the germline V gene. This CDR3 has 15 residues. The junction had 8 bases not matched to a gene; V was cut back by 3 bases and J by 6 bases. The chain recombines TRBV9 with TRBJ2-1, with 8 nucleotides matching TRBD2. The source is a woman in her 30s in good health. The sequenced sample was blood. The chain's CDR3 is CASSGGLVGLNEQFF. CDR3 DNA sequence: TGTGCCAGCAGCGGGGGACTAGTAGGCCTCAATGAGCAGTTCTTC.